This passage covers 31 T cell receptor beta chains from one sample sequenced in a study of tumor-infiltrating lymphocytes in oesophageal squamous cell carcinoma. TCRdb reprocessed the PCR reads via MiXCR and lists one record per CDR3 protein. The data contain more than 10,000 distinct CDR3 sequences, approximately 64% of them singletons. Material for sequencing was esophageal tumor tissue. The source of these receptors is a female donor with esophageal squamous cell carcinoma.

The rearrangement uses TRBV12-3 or TRBV12-4 and TRBJ2-3, with a tentative D call TRBD1 (5 bases). The last part of the DNA fits TRBJ1-1 better; the J call may be wrong. This CDR3 spans 14 amino acids. The CDR3 here is CASSPENGGTEAFF. DNA for the CDR3: TGTGCCAGCAGTCCGGAAAACGGGGGCACTGAAGCTTTCTTT.

This clonotype was counted between two and nine times. The chain links TRBV7-2 to TRBJ2-1; D gene unclear. Near its end, the DNA agrees better with TRBJ2-7, so the J call may be wrong. The CDR3 runs to 13 residues. Germline CDR1 and CDR2: SGHTA and FQGNSA. As DNA, the CDR3 is TGTGCCAGCAGCTTACGGCCTGAATGGGAGCAGTACTTC. Its protein product is CASSLRPEWEQYF.

CDR3 DNA: TGTGCCAGCAGCATGCAGAGAGAAGAGACCCAGTACTTC. Protein: CASSMQREETQYF. The chain is built from TRBV7-3 and TRBJ2-7; D gene unclear. TRBJ2-5 matches the DNA end more closely, so the J call is doubtful. The CDR3 loop spans 13 amino acids. Germline values: CDR1 SGHTA, CDR2 FQGTGA.

This clonotype was counted only a few times. The rearrangement joins TRBV7-2 to TRBJ2-5; D gene uncertain. The CDR3 totals 13 residues. V dropped 5 bases and J dropped 3 bases, with 10 bases sitting between them. From germline, CDR1 is SGHTA and CDR2 FQGNSA. The CDR3: CASSRSREETQYF. The CDR3, as DNA: TGTGCCAGCAGCCGGAGCCGGGAAGAGACCCAGTACTTC.

The rearrangement uses TRBV11-2 and TRBJ2-1, with 8 bases matching TRBD1. The germline CDR1 and CDR2 sequences are SGHAT and FQNNGV. The CDR3 is made up of 15 amino acids. J was trimmed by 0 bases and V by 5 bases; bases with no gene match: 3. The chain's CDR3 is CASSRGQASYNEQFF. For the CDR3, the DNA is TGTGCCAGCAGCCGGGGACAGGCCTCCTACAATGAGCAGTTCTTC.

This chain links TRBV6-6 with TRBJ1-5; D is uncertain. Germline CDR1 reads MNHNY; CDR2 reads SVGAGI (reference sequence). This CDR3 spans 12 amino acids. Trimming cost V 0 bases and J 10 bases, with 7 bases left between them. CDR3 in DNA: TGTGCCAGCAGTTACTCGACGTCTCCCCAGCATTTT. Translation: CASSYSTSPQHF.

The rearrangement links TRBV7-2 to TRBJ2-3; no definite D call. The CDR3 runs 14 residues. With 2 bases removed from V and 3 bases from J, the gap between germline ends came to 9 bases. Germline values: CDR1 SGHTA, CDR2 FQGNSA. The CDR3 loop reads CASSLLSATDTQYF. For the CDR3, the DNA is TGTGCCAGCAGCTTATTGTCCGCAACAGATACGCAGTATTTT.

V usage is TRBV7-2 and J usage is TRBJ2-3; D ambiguous. Near its end, the DNA agrees better with TRBJ1-2, so the J call may be wrong. CDR3 length: 13 amino acids. Per the germline V gene, CDR1 is SGHTA and CDR2 is FQGNSA. In DNA form, the CDR3 reads TGTGCCAGCAGCTCCGCTACCAACTATGGCTACACCTTC. Its translation: CASSSATNYGYTF.

The rearrangement joins TRBV19 to TRBJ2-3; 13 bases are a match to TRBD2. CDR3 size: 15 residues. V lost 7 bases and J lost 6; bases outside the gene matches: 7. Germline CDR1 LNHDA, CDR2 SQIVND (reference sequence). As DNA, the CDR3 is TGTGCCAGTACTCGACTAGCGGGAGGAGGTGATACGCAGTATTTT. This translates into CASTRLAGGGDTQYF.

This chain connects TRBV7-9 to TRBJ2-7, with D possibly matching TRBD2 (5 bases). The J call is uncertain, as TRBJ2-1 better fits the DNA end. This CDR3 spans 18 amino acids. The germline CDR1 and CDR2 sequences are SEHNR and FQNEAQ (reference sequence). The CDR3 reads CASSSLAYSRSSYNEQFF. Written as DNA, the CDR3 is TGTGCCAGCAGCTCGCTAGCTTATAGCAGAAGCTCCTACAATGAGCAGTTCTTC.

Ten or more counts support this clonotype. The genes are TRBV6-1 and TRBJ1-6; D remains unclear. The length of the CDR3 is 14 residues. Germline lookup yields CDR1 MNHNS and CDR2 SASEGT. Trimming cost V 6 bases and J 14 bases, with 20 bases left between them. The chain's CDR3 is CASSPGMGKVALHF. In nucleotides, the CDR3 is TGTGCCAGCAGCCCGGGGATGGGAAAGGTGGCCCTCCACTTT.

The chain carries TRBV11-2 and TRBJ2-3; no reliable D call. Looked up from germline, CDR1 is SGHAT and CDR2 is FQNNGV. Trimming removed 3 bases at V and 6 bases at J, with 7 bases between. This CDR3 contains 12 residues. The CDR3 protein is CASSFMRDTQYF. The CDR3 nucleotides are TGTGCCAGCAGCTTCATGAGGGATACGCAGTATTTT.

This sequence joins TRBV7-6 and TRBJ2-3; weak D call: TRBD2 (7 bases). Germline CDR1 reads SGHVS; CDR2 reads FNYEAQ. Trimming took 5 bases from V and 0 from J, leaving 12 bases between them. This CDR3 spans 15 amino acids. CDR3 in amino acids: CASSQGGVSTDTQYF. The CDR3 DNA reads TGTGCCAGCAGCCAAGGGGGGGTAAGCACAGATACGCAGTATTTT.

This clonotype has only a few counts. This rearrangement joins TRBV6-1 to TRBJ2-3; 9 bases map to TRBD1. V was clipped by 6 bases and J by 1 base; unmatched bases: 8. Germline V CDR1 and CDR2: MNHNS, SASEGT. The CDR3 contains 16 residues. The CDR3, as DNA: TGTGCCAGCAGCATGTTGGGACAGGGAGGCACAGATACGCAGTATTTT. Encoded protein: CASSMLGQGGTDTQYF.

Only one count was recorded for this clonotype. This could be a read error, since a much larger clone is one nucleotide away. The V call is TRBV7-2, the J call TRBJ2-3, with TRBD1 as a possible D gene (5 bases). The J call is uncertain, as TRBJ2-7 better fits the DNA end. CDR3 length: 14 residues. Germline CDR1 and CDR2: SGHTA and FQGNSA. This CDR3 is CASSTDMQSYEQYF. CDR3 in DNA: TGTGCCAGCAGCACGGACATGCAATCCTACGAGCAGTACTTC.

This clonotype was detected only a few times. The germline gene is not matched at one end of the junction; a read error may be the cause. This chain uses TRBV7-7 with TRBJ2-5, with 10 bases that match TRBD2. CDR1 is SSHAT and CDR2 is FNYEAQ in the germline V gene (reference sequence). The CDR3 sequence is 13 residues long. CDR3 region: CASSLAGGETQYF. The CDR3 DNA reads as TGTGCTAGCAGCTTAGCGGGGGGAGAGACCCAGTACTTC.

In this sample, this clonotype turned up many times. The chain joins TRBV7-9 to TRBJ1-2; 7 nucleotides line up with TRBD1. Trimming cost V 1 base and J 5 bases; bases outside gene matches: 4. Germline values: CDR1 SEHNR, CDR2 FQNEAQ (reference sequence). CDR3 length: 14 amino acids. The CDR3 sequence: CASSLDGTVYGYTF. The CDR3 nucleotides read TGTGCCAGCAGCTTAGACGGGACAGTGTATGGCTACACCTTC.

Relative to its sample, this clonotype is medium-sized (0.01 to 0.1%). CDR3 amino acids: CASSSSGRAKNEQFF. DNA for the CDR3: TGTGCCAGCAGCAGTAGCGGGAGGGCCAAGAATGAGCAGTTCTTC. The chain combines TRBV5-4 with TRBJ2-1; 11 positions agree with TRBD2. V lost 4 bases and J lost 7; bases outside the gene matches: 7. Germline V gene sequence: CDR1 SGHNT, CDR2 YYREEE (reference sequence). The CDR3 sequence is 15 residues long. Complete variable domain (other parts from reference TRBV5-4 and TRBJ2-1): ETGVTQSPTHLIKTRGQQVTLRCSSQSGHNTVSWYQQALGQGPQFIFQYYREEENGRGNFPPRFSGLQFPNYSSELNVNALELDDSALYLCASSSSGRAKNEQFFGPGTRLTVL.

This clonotype qualifies as medium-sized. V is TRBV28 and J is TRBJ2-4; no clear D. CDR1 is MDHEN, CDR2 SYDVKM, per germline. The CDR3 extends over 11 amino acids. Between the trimmed V and J ends, which lost 4 bases and 8 bases, there was a span of 6 bases. CDR3 in amino acids: CASSYKHIQYF. CDR3 sequence (DNA): TGTGCCAGCAGTTATAAGCACATTCAGTACTTC.

With regard to this clonotype: A much larger clone lies one base from this, so it may be a read error. J is TRBJ2-5 and V is TRBV5-5; tentatively, D is TRBD1 (5 bases). Germline values: CDR1 SGHKS, CDR2 YYEKEE (reference sequence). The V end lost 0 bases, the J end lost 11 bases, and 20 bases lay between the germline ends. The CDR3 covers 15 residues. CDR3 amino acids: CASSLVGVSYNEQYF. In DNA form, the CDR3 reads TGTGCCAGCAGCTTGGTAGGGGTCTCCTACAATGAGCAGTACTTC.

The chain couples TRBV24-1 to TRBJ2-1; D ambiguous. Judging by the DNA end, TRBJ2-5 fits better; the J call may be wrong. From germline, CDR1 is KGHDR and CDR2 SFDVKD. The CDR3 covers 15 residues. CDR3 DNA: TGTGCCACCAGTGTCGGGTCGGCAGCCCAAGAGACCCAGTACTTC. The encoded protein is CATSVGSAAQETQYF.

This clonotype is labeled as medium-sized. This rearrangement joins TRBV7-2 to TRBJ2-7, with D unclear. Germline V gene lookup returns CDR1 SGHTA and CDR2 FQGNSA. V was trimmed by 5 bases and J by 0 bases, leaving 8 bases between them. The CDR3 has 13 amino acids. For the CDR3, the DNA is TGTGCCAGCAGCCTGGCAAGCTCCTACGAGCAGTACTTC. It specifies CASSLASSYEQYF.

Sample share makes this clonotype medium-sized. The V call is TRBV7-8, the J call TRBJ2-7, with 8 bases lining up with TRBD2. With V trimmed by 2 bases and J by 7 bases, 22 bases remained unmatched. From germline, CDR1 is SGHVS and CDR2 FQNEAQ. This CDR3 has 19 residues. The chain's CDR3 is CASSLRLAATGGPGDEQYF. CDR3 nucleotide sequence: TGTGCCAGCAGCTTACGACTTGCCGCTACGGGAGGGCCGGGCGATGAGCAGTACTTC.

The gene calls are TRBV7-2 and TRBJ2-7; D unresolved. The germline V gene has CDR1 SGHTA and CDR2 FQGNSA. The CDR3 loop spans 14 amino acids. V lost 5 bases and J lost 1, with 12 bases in between. Written as DNA, the CDR3 is TGTGCCAGCAGCCCCCGCTCGAGGTCCTACGAGCAGTACTTC. Its translation: CASSPRSRSYEQYF. Combining the CDR3 with reference TRBV7-2 and TRBJ2-7 gives the whole variable domain GAGVSQSPSNKVTEKGKDVELRCDPISGHTALYWYRQSLGQGLEFLIYFQGNSAPDKSGLPSDRFSAERTGGSVSTLTIQRTQQEDSAVYLCASSPRSRSYEQYFGPGTRLTVT.

This clonotype has a handful of counts. The genes are TRBV12-3 or TRBV12-4 and TRBJ1-1; a weak D match, TRBD1 (5 bases). The CDR3 is 13 amino acids. Trimming pared 5 bases from V and 1 base from J, leaving 8 bases between. The CDR3, as DNA: TGTGCCAGCAGTAAAACAGGGAACACTGAAGCTTTCTTT. Protein: CASSKTGNTEAFF.

The chain uses TRBV7-2 and TRBJ2-5, with 11 positions matching TRBD1. Unmatched junction bases numbered 15, after V lost 1 base and J lost 11 bases. The CDR3 loop spans 17 amino acids. Germline V gene sequence: CDR1 SGHTA, CDR2 FQGNSA. CDR3: CASSLVGTGGFTDTQYF. The DNA for the CDR3 is TGTGCCAGCAGCTTAGTTGGGACAGGGGGTTTCACAGATACGCAGTACTTC.

V and J are TRBV12-3 or TRBV12-4 and TRBJ2-5, with D possibly TRBD1 on 5 matching bases. TRBJ1-2 explains the end of the DNA better; the J call may be wrong. The CDR3 has 15 amino acids. CDR3 protein: CASSLVRSSRGGYTF. CDR3 sequence (DNA): TGTGCCAGCAGTTTAGTCCGTAGTTCTAGGGGCGGCTACACCTTC.

The sample holds many counts of this clonotype. The J gene is TRBJ1-1, the V gene TRBV11-2; D remains unclear. There are 13 residues in the CDR3. In germline, CDR1 is SGHAT, CDR2 FQNNGV. Trimming stripped 5 bases from V and 0 bases from J, with 7 bases between. The CDR3 DNA sequence: TGTGCCAGCAGCCTTACAGTGAACACTGAAGCTTTCTTT. It specifies CASSLTVNTEAFF.

The chain carries TRBV24-1 and TRBJ2-1, with 7 bases lining up with TRBD2. The J call may be in error: the DNA end matches TRBJ2-7 better. The CDR3 has 17 residues. Germline-derived CDR1 and CDR2 are KGHDR and SFDVKD. The DNA of the CDR3 is TGTGCCACCAGTGATTCGGGAGAAAGCGGGATGTTCTACGAGCAGTACTTC. Translated: CATSDSGESGMFYEQYF.

At least ten counts were recorded for this clonotype. The chain carries TRBV5-6 and TRBJ1-3, with 7 bases lining up with TRBD1. The CDR3 length is 14 residues. The V gene end was trimmed by 3 bases and the J gene end by 5 bases; junction bases not matched to a gene: 5. CDR1 is SGHDT and CDR2 is YYEEEE in the germline V gene. The DNA of the CDR3 is TGTGCCAGCAGCTACAACAGGGGAAGAAACACCATATATTTT. Amino acids: CASSYNRGRNTIYF.

The chain combines TRBV7-2 with TRBJ2-2, with D tentatively TRBD2 (6 bases). The CDR3 covers 16 residues. Germline loops: CDR1 SGHTA, CDR2 FQGNSA. Trimming cost V 1 base and J 4 bases, with 13 bases left between them. The CDR3 here is CASSLVPGSPTGELFF. Written as DNA, the CDR3 is TGTGCCAGCAGCTTAGTGCCCGGGAGTCCCACCGGGGAGCTGTTTTTT.